This T cell receptor beta chain was identified in a study of control samples from healthy donors and cancer patients. Trimming removed 3 bases at V and 4 bases at J, with 7 bases between. The CDR3 totals 12 residues. Per germline, CDR1 SGHNT and CDR2 YYREEE (reference sequence). Libraries were prepared by immunoSEQ multiplex PCR; TCRdb keeps only in-frame clonotypes and omits some of them. In the table there are around 140,000 clones, around nine tenths of which are singletons. What was sequenced was PBMCs. The chain joins TRBV5-4 to TRBJ1-1; no reliable D call. This clonotype was sampled from a man aged 45-60 years with head and neck cancer. CDR3 in amino acids: CASSYMGTEAFF. CDR3 nucleotide sequence: TGTGCCAGCAGCTACATGGGCACTGAAGCTTTCTTT.